These 22 T cell receptor beta chains were all obtained from the same sample, sequenced in a study of blood T cell repertoires in COVID-19. Using immunoSEQ multiplex PCR, the repertoire was profiled, and TCRdb retains in-frame clones only, with some absent. The profile shows about 300,000 clones, 85% to 90% of them singletons. The sample consisted of peripheral blood. All receptors derive from a woman aged 45-65 years with COVID-19, enrolled during active disease.

The chain uses TRBV2 and TRBJ1-1; TRBD1 might be the D (6 bases). The V and J ends lost 5 bases and 3 bases respectively, with 13 bases between them. The CDR3 contains 14 residues. The V gene's germline CDR1 is SNHLY and CDR2 FYNNEI. For the CDR3, the DNA is TGTGCCAGCAGTAAACAGGGATTGTACACTGAAGCTTTCTTT. This translates into CASSKQGLYTEAFF. The full variable domain, in which reference TRBV2 and TRBJ1-1 provide the parts outside the CDR3, is EPEVTQTPSHQVTQMGQEVILRCVPISNHLYFYWYRQILGQKVEFLVSFYNNEISEKSEIFDDQFSVERPDGSNFTLKIRSTKLEDSAMYFCASSKQGLYTEAFFGQGTRLTVV.

The chain carries TRBV6-1 and TRBJ1-6; 10 bases align to TRBD1. V gave up 4 bases and J gave up 8 bases; unmatched junction bases: 11. There are 17 residues in the CDR3. Germline V gives CDR1 MNHNS, CDR2 SASEGT. CDR3: CASSAKTGGASDSPLHF. The CDR3 DNA follows: TGTGCCAGCAGTGCCAAGACAGGGGGCGCGTCTGATTCACCCCTCCACTTT.

This sequence joins TRBV5-6 and TRBJ1-2; D is unclear. Germline V gene data show CDR1 as SGHDT and CDR2 as YYEEEE. The CDR3 spans 16 residues. Trimming stripped 0 bases from V and 4 bases from J, with 16 bases between. Here the CDR3 DNA reads TGTGCCAGCAGCTTGGATTCTAATCAGGTCCCCTATGGCTACACCTTC. Its protein product is CASSLDSNQVPYGYTF.

DNA of the CDR3: TGTGCCAGCAGCCAACAGGGGGCAGGATACAATGAGCAGTTCTTC. It yields the protein CASSQQGAGYNEQFF. V and J are TRBV11-3 and TRBJ2-1; 9 positions match TRBD1. Germline values: CDR1 SGHNT, CDR2 YENEEA. Losses at the gene ends were 5 bases for V and 4 bases for J; bases not matched to a gene: 6. The CDR3 totals 15 residues.

The rearrangement uses TRBV11-2 and TRBJ2-7, with TRBD2 matching over 8 bases. Germline CDR1 and CDR2: SGHAT and FQNNGV. After removal of 2 bases from V and 5 bases from J, the junction contained 11 bases not matched to a gene. This CDR3 contains 16 residues. The CDR3 DNA is TGTGCCAGCAGCTTACCCGCTAGCGGGCCTAGGGACGAGCAGTACTTC. It yields the protein CASSLPASGPRDEQYF.

V gene TRBV19 combines with J gene TRBJ2-2; no definite D call. V was pared by 5 bases and J by 6 bases, with 7 bases between. The CDR3 consists of 12 residues. The germline V gene encodes CDR1 LNHDA and CDR2 SQIVND (reference sequence). The CDR3 loop is CASSPRPGELFF. In nucleotides, the CDR3 is TGTGCCAGTAGTCCCAGGCCCGGGGAGCTGTTTTTT.

The rearrangement uses TRBV3-1 (or the pseudogene TRBV3-2) and TRBJ2-5, with TRBD2 matching 12 bases. The germline gives CDR1 LGHDT, CDR2 YNNKEL (reference sequence). This CDR3 has 16 residues. J lost 4 bases, V lost 1 base, and 4 bases had no gene match. The CDR3 loop is CASSQVLAGGRETQYF. The CDR3 DNA reads TGTGCCAGCAGCCAAGTCCTAGCGGGAGGGCGAGAGACCCAGTACTTC.

The CDR3 is CASSSPGWANEQFF. The CDR3 bases are TGTGCCAGCAGCTCCCCAGGATGGGCGAATGAGCAGTTCTTC. J is TRBJ2-1 and V is TRBV11-2, with D unclear. The CDR3 is made up of 14 amino acids. The germline V and J ends were trimmed by 4 bases and 7 bases, with 14 bases remaining between them. In germline, CDR1 is SGHAT, CDR2 FQNNGV. Filled out from reference TRBV11-2 and TRBJ2-1, the complete variable domain reads EAGVAQSPRYKIIEKRQSVAFWCNPISGHATLYWYQQILGQGPKLLIQFQNNGVVDDSQLPKDRFSAERLKGVDSTLKIQPAKLEDSAVYLCASSSPGWANEQFFGPGTRLTVL.

The genes are TRBV19 and TRBJ2-3, with TRBD2 matching 7 bases. V lost 5 bases, J lost 5 bases, and 7 bases stayed unmatched. In germline, CDR1 is LNHDA, CDR2 SQIVND (reference sequence). The CDR3 contains 14 residues. CDR3 in amino acids: CASSPRTSVDTQYF. As DNA, the CDR3 is TGTGCCAGTAGTCCTCGGACTAGTGTAGATACGCAGTATTTT.

This chain uses TRBV27 with TRBJ1-2; D ambiguous. The CDR3 consists of 15 residues. Germline loops: CDR1 MNHEY, CDR2 SMNVEV (reference sequence). The V end was cut by 0 bases, the J end by 1 base, with 9 bases between. The CDR3 here is CASSLSMGLNYGYTF. CDR3 DNA sequence: TGTGCCAGCAGTTTATCTATGGGCCTTAACTATGGCTACACCTTC.

The rearrangement uses TRBV7-2 and TRBJ2-7; 10 bases map to TRBD1. The V gene end was trimmed by 5 bases and the J gene end by 5 bases; junction bases not matched to a gene: 6. The CDR3 runs 14 residues. Germline values: CDR1 SGHTA, CDR2 FQGNSA. DNA of the CDR3: TGTGCCAGCAGCCAGGGACAGGGGCACAACGAGCAGTACTTC. This encodes CASSQGQGHNEQYF.

This clone has only a few counts. The V gene is TRBV7-9, the J gene TRBJ1-1; the match to TRBD1 covers 7 bases. The germline V gene encodes CDR1 SEHNR and CDR2 FQNEAQ (reference sequence). The CDR3 runs to 18 residues. Trimming at V came to 1 base and at J to 4 bases, leaving 15 bases not matched to a gene. CDR3 DNA sequence: TGTGCCAGCAGCTTAGGGCAGGCAGGGGGGACCCAGGGCACTGAAGCTTTCTTT. As protein: CASSLGQAGGTQGTEAFF.

About this clone: Other DNA sequences in the same sample also yield this CDR3. The chain's CDR3 is CASSRGGGNQPQHF. The CDR3 DNA follows: TGTGCCAGCAGTCGGGGGGGCGGCAATCAGCCCCAGCATTTT. The V call is TRBV6-5, the J call TRBJ1-5, with D possibly TRBD1 on 6 matching bases. The CDR3 has 14 residues. The germline gives CDR1 MNHEY, CDR2 SVGAGI. The germline V and J ends were trimmed by 5 bases and 2 bases, with 10 bases remaining between them.

This rearrangement joins TRBV18 to TRBJ2-7, with 8 bases aligning to TRBD1. Losses at the gene ends were 1 base for V and 7 bases for J; bases not matched to a gene: 15. Germline CDR1 KGHSH, CDR2 LQKENI. The CDR3 covers 17 residues. CDR3 sequence: CASSPRTGRVGANEQYF. The DNA for the CDR3 is TGTGCCAGCTCACCACGGACAGGGCGTGTAGGGGCGAATGAGCAGTACTTC.

The chain is built from TRBV19 and TRBJ2-7; 7 bases agree with TRBD2. The V gene end was trimmed by 6 bases and the J gene end by 3 bases; junction bases not matched to a gene: 8. The CDR3 loop spans 14 amino acids. Germline V CDR1 and CDR2: LNHDA, SQIVND (reference sequence). CDR3 in amino acids: CASSHRAGNYEQYF. The CDR3 region has the DNA TGTGCCAGTAGCCATCGAGCGGGGAACTACGAGCAGTACTTC.

V usage is TRBV19 and J usage is TRBJ2-7; D is perhaps TRBD2 (5 bases). V lost 5 bases, J lost 4 bases, and 12 bases lay in between. Germline V gives CDR1 LNHDA, CDR2 SQIVND (reference sequence). This CDR3 contains 13 residues. The CDR3 protein is CASSPKGAYEQYF. The CDR3, as DNA: TGTGCCAGTAGTCCCAAGGGAGCTTACGAGCAGTACTTC.

V is TRBV11-2 and J is TRBJ2-3; TRBD2 matches 15 bases. CDR1 and CDR2 from the germline V gene are SGHAT and FQNNGV. V shed 3 bases, J shed 5 bases, and the junction held 3 bases outside the gene matches. The CDR3 sequence is 16 residues long. The CDR3 sequence is CASSFRTSGGGDTQYF. The CDR3 DNA reads TGTGCCAGCAGCTTTCGGACTAGCGGGGGGGGAGATACGCAGTATTTT.

V is TRBV5-5 and J is TRBJ2-1; no firm D call. Looked up from germline, CDR1 is SGHKS and CDR2 is YYEKEE (reference sequence). With 4 bases removed from V and 5 bases from J, the gap between germline ends came to 19 bases. The CDR3 is 16 amino acids. The CDR3 spells CASSVTAPLPHNEQFF. As DNA, the CDR3 is TGTGCCAGCAGCGTAACAGCCCCCCTCCCACACAATGAGCAGTTCTTC.

The J gene is TRBJ1-2, the V gene TRBV19; 9 positions match TRBD1. The germline gives CDR1 LNHDA, CDR2 SQIVND (reference sequence). Trimming cost V 8 bases and J 4 bases; bases outside gene matches: 8. CDR3 length: 14 amino acids. The CDR3 DNA sequence: TGTGCCAGTTATAGACAGGGGGAGGTCTATGGCTACACCTTC. It codes for CASYRQGEVYGYTF.

This rearrangement joins TRBV27 to TRBJ2-2; 7 bases line up with TRBD2. The CDR3 is made up of 16 amino acids. V lost 3 bases and J lost 0; bases outside the gene matches: 4. The germline gives CDR1 MNHEY, CDR2 SMNVEV (reference sequence). The CDR3 sequence: CASSFYLAANTGELFF. The CDR3 DNA follows: TGTGCCAGCAGTTTTTACCTAGCGGCGAACACCGGGGAGCTGTTTTTT.

The CDR3 sequence: CASSRTSGASTGELFF. CDR3 bases: TGTGCCAGCTCAAGGACTAGCGGGGCGTCCACCGGGGAGCTGTTTTTT. The chain employs TRBV18 and TRBJ2-2; 12 bases match TRBD2. Germline V CDR1 and CDR2: KGHSH, LQKENI. The CDR3 loop spans 16 amino acids. V dropped 5 bases and J dropped 4; count of bases not matched to a gene: 5.

This chain connects TRBV7-6 to TRBJ2-7, with a tentative D call TRBD2 (6 bases). Germline CDR1 is SGHVS and CDR2 is FNYEAQ. V was pared by 5 bases and J by 5 bases, with 16 bases between. The CDR3 extends over 14 amino acids. The DNA of the CDR3 is TGTGCCAGCAGCCTTCAGGGTGCGGGGAACGAGCAGTACTTC. It codes for CASSLQGAGNEQYF.